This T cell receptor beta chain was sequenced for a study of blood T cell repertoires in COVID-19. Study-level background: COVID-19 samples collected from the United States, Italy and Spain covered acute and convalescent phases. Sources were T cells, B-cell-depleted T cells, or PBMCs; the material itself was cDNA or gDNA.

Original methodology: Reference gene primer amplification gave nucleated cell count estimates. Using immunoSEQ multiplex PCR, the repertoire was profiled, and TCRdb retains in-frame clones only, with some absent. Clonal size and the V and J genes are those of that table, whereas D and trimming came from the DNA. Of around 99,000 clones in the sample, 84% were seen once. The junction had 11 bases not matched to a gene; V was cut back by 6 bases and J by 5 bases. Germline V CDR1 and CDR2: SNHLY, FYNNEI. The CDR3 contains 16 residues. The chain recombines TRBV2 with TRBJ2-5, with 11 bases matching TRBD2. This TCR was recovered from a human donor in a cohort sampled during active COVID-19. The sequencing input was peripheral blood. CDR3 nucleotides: TGTGCCAGCAGCGATACCCTAGCGGGAGGATGGGAGACCCAGTACTTC. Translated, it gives CASSDTLAGGWETQYF. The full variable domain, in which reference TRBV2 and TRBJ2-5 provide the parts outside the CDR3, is EPEVTQTPSHQVTQMGQEVILRCVPISNHLYFYWYRQILGQKVEFLVSFYNNEISEKSEIFDDQFSVERPDGSNFTLKIRSTKLEDSAMYFCASSDTLAGGWETQYFGPGTRLLVL.